The 20 T cell receptor beta chains listed next were all sequenced from one sample in a study of regulatory T cells in long-lasting Graves disease. TCR beta libraries were built with iRepertoire HTBI primers and Arm-PCR of CDR3 regions. TCRdb reprocessed the multiplex PCR reads with MiXCR, giving one entry per CDR3 protein. The sample records a few hundred thousand distinct CDR3 sequences, more than 20% being singletons. Indicated time point: persistent/refractory GD, antithyroid drugs over 5 years with positive TRAb. Extracted PBMC RNA gave rise to the TCR library. The starting material was peripheral blood mononuclear cells (PBMCs), obtained when the disease was refractory, from a patient treated with antithyroid drugs. The receptors here all came from a middle-aged woman with Graves disease.

The rearrangement uses TRBV9 and TRBJ1-2; D may be TRBD1 (5 bases). Looked up from germline, CDR1 is SGDLS and CDR2 is YYNGEE. Between the trimmed V and J ends, which lost 3 bases and 0 bases, there was a span of 15 bases. The CDR3 runs 16 residues. The CDR3 spells CASSEGTFQANYGYTF. The DNA of the CDR3 is TGTGCCAGCAGCGAAGGGACTTTTCAGGCTAACTATGGCTACACCTTC.

This clonotype was seen only a few times. This chain uses TRBV3-1 with TRBJ2-7; possible D gene TRBD1, 5 bases. The CDR3 covers 15 residues. CDR1 and CDR2 from the germline V gene are LGHDT and YNNKEL (reference sequence). Trimming shortened V by 1 base and J by 2 bases, and 12 bases separated the two germline ends. CDR3 DNA: TGTGCCAGCAGCCAAGCTTTCAGGGCAACCTACGAGCAGTACTTC. Its protein is CASSQAFRATYEQYF.

The J gene is TRBJ1-2, the V gene TRBV6-1; D unclear. V was pared by 1 base and J by 6 bases, with 18 bases between. CDR3 length equals 16 residues. CDR1 and CDR2 from the germline V gene are MNHNS and SASEGT. The CDR3: CASSEEVGYGFDGYTF. CDR3 in DNA: TGTGCCAGCAGTGAAGAGGTCGGATATGGGTTTGATGGCTACACCTTC.

Of note for this clonotype: This CDR3 fails to terminate in the conserved phenylalanine or tryptophan, so it likely reflects a read error. The chain carries TRBV20-1 and TRBJ1-5; D is ambiguous. Germline V gene sequence: CDR1 DFQATT, CDR2 SNEGSKA (reference sequence). Between the trimmed V and J ends, which lost 0 bases and 7 bases, there was a span of 10 bases. The CDR3 runs to 13 residues. CDR3 loop: CSARENKEQPQHS. DNA for the CDR3: TGCAGTGCTAGAGAGAATAAGGAGCAGCCCCAGCATTCT.

The rearrangement uses TRBV18 and TRBJ2-5; D uncertain. Trimming pared 3 bases from V and 1 base from J, leaving 12 bases between. Per the germline V gene, CDR1 is KGHSH and CDR2 is LQKENI. CDR3 length: 15 amino acids. This chain's CDR3 is CASSPPPWSQETQYF. Here the CDR3 DNA reads TGTGCCAGCTCACCGCCTCCCTGGAGCCAAGAGACCCAGTACTTC.

For this clonotype: A much more abundant neighbour one base away suggests this may be a read error. This is likely a read error, given that the CDR3 carries no conserved phenylalanine or tryptophan at its end. The gene calls are TRBV11-2 and TRBJ2-7; possibly TRBD1 or TRBD2 for D (5 bases each). The CDR3 consists of 17 residues. Looked up from germline, CDR1 is SGHAT and CDR2 is FQNNGV. Trimming took 1 base from V and 0 from J, leaving 16 bases between them. The CDR3 here is CASSLGRGDLYSYEQYL. CDR3 nucleotides: TGTGCCAGCAGCTTAGGTAGAGGGGATCTGTACTCCTACGAGCAGTACCTC.

The J gene is TRBJ2-5, the V gene TRBV29-1; D might be TRBD2 (7 bases). The germline V and J ends were trimmed by 5 bases and 5 bases, with 12 bases remaining between them. The CDR3 spans 12 residues. The V gene's germline CDR1 is SQVTM and CDR2 ANQGSEA. The CDR3 loop is CSVWGGAETQYF. CDR3 in DNA: TGCAGCGTTTGGGGGGGCGCGGAGACCCAGTACTTC.

The rearrangement links TRBV2 to TRBJ1-6; no reliable D call. Trimming shortened V by 6 bases and J by 10 bases, and 22 bases separated the two germline ends. The germline gives CDR1 SNHLY, CDR2 FYNNEI. The CDR3 spans 16 residues. The CDR3 here is CASSPESKRLESPLHF. In nucleotides, the CDR3 is TGTGCCAGCAGCCCAGAATCTAAAAGGCTAGAATCACCCCTCCACTTT.

This clonotype was observed a handful of times. J is TRBJ2-1 and V is TRBV2, with unresolved D. This CDR3 comprises 16 residues. CDR1 and CDR2 from the germline V gene are SNHLY and FYNNEI. The V and J ends lost 5 bases and 0 bases respectively, with 14 bases between them. The CDR3 nucleotides are TGTGCCAGCAGTCGAAGGTGGACGGGCTCCTACAATGAGCAGTTCTTC. It codes for CASSRRWTGSYNEQFF.

The CDR3 sequence: CASSAASTEAFF. CDR3 bases: TGTGCCAGCAGTGCCGCCAGCACTGAAGCTTTCTTT. The chain recombines TRBV6-1 with TRBJ1-1; D gene unclear. The V and J ends lost 4 bases and 4 bases respectively, with 7 bases between them. CDR3 length equals 12 residues. Germline V gene data show CDR1 as MNHNS and CDR2 as SASEGT.

On this clonotype itself: A read error may produce the germline difference seen at one junction end. DNA of the CDR3: TGTGCCAGCAGCTTGGAGGACAGGCCTGGGGAGCAGTGCTTC. This gives the protein CASSLEDRPGEQCF. V gene TRBV28 combines with J gene TRBJ2-7; 7 bases map to TRBD1. Germline loops: CDR1 MDHEN, CDR2 SYDVKM. This CDR3 spans 14 amino acids. The whole variable domain, remainder taken from reference TRBV28 and TRBJ2-7, is DVKVTQSSRYLVKRTGEKVFLECVQDMDHENMFWYRQDPGLGLRLIYFSYDVKMKEKGDIPEGYSVSREKKERFSLILESASTNQTSMYLCASSLEDRPGEQCFGPGTRLTVT.

For this clonotype: The junction and the germline gene differ at one end; a read error may be behind it. The gene calls are TRBV3-1 and TRBJ1-1; D possibly corresponds to TRBD1 (6 bases). The germline CDR1 and CDR2 sequences are LGHDT and YNNKEL (reference sequence). The CDR3 sequence is 15 residues long. CDR3 sequence (DNA): TGTGCCAGCGGCCAAGGTATAAGGGGGGACACTGAAGCTTTCTTT. It codes for CASGQGIRGDTEAFF.

The sample holds many counts of this clonotype. The genes are TRBV10-3 and TRBJ1-2, with D possibly TRBD1 on 5 matching bases. The V end was cut by 3 bases, the J end by 5 bases, with 7 bases between. This CDR3 spans 12 amino acids. Germline lookup yields CDR1 ENHRY and CDR2 SYGVKD. CDR3 sequence: CAISEDSYGYTF. In DNA form, the CDR3 reads TGTGCCATCAGTGAAGACAGTTATGGCTACACCTTC.

Ten or more counts support this clonotype. The chain is built from TRBV28 and TRBJ2-7; D may be TRBD1 (6 bases). This CDR3 spans 14 amino acids. V lost 3 bases to trimming and J lost 2 bases, with 11 bases between them. Germline CDR1 and CDR2: MDHEN and SYDVKM. This CDR3 is CASSLPGHTYEQYF. In DNA, the CDR3 is TGTGCCAGCAGTTTGCCGGGACATACCTACGAGCAGTACTTC.

This clonotype occurred many times. The gene calls are TRBV11-2 and TRBJ1-2, with 7 bases identical to TRBD1. The CDR3 extends over 14 amino acids. V trimming: 1 base; J trimming: 4 bases; junction bases outside the gene matches: 3. Per germline, CDR1 SGHAT and CDR2 FQNNGV. The CDR3 bases are TGTGCCAGCAGCTTAGGCAGGGGGAGCTATGGCTACACCTTC. Its protein product is CASSLGRGSYGYTF. The full variable domain, rest sourced from reference TRBV11-2 and TRBJ1-2, is EAGVAQSPRYKIIEKRQSVAFWCNPISGHATLYWYQQILGQGPKLLIQFQNNGVVDDSQLPKDRFSAERLKGVDSTLKIQPAKLEDSAVYLCASSLGRGSYGYTFGSGTRLTVV.

This clonotype occurred many times. The CDR3 is CAPIHCGLQETQYF. The CDR3 DNA reads TGTGCCCCTATACATTGCGGCCTCCAAGAGACCCAGTACTTC. This chain joins TRBV28 and TRBJ2-5; the D is unclear. Germline V gives CDR1 MDHEN, CDR2 SYDVKM. The CDR3 loop spans 14 amino acids. Trimming removed 11 bases from V and 1 base from J, with 17 bases in between.

The chain links TRBV7-9 to TRBJ1-1; D gene unclear. Germline lookup yields CDR1 SEHNR and CDR2 FQNEAQ (reference sequence). V was pared by 5 bases and J by 0 bases, with 10 bases between. The CDR3 sequence is 14 residues long. CDR3: CASSIRELNTEAFF. The DNA of the CDR3 is TGTGCCAGCAGCATACGGGAGTTGAACACTGAAGCTTTCTTT.

This clonotype was found a few times. This rearrangement joins TRBV20-1 to TRBJ1-1; D is undetermined. Germline V gives CDR1 DFQATT, CDR2 SNEGSKA (reference sequence). This CDR3 region has 16 residues. The ends were cut back, 3 bases at V and 1 base at J, with 18 bases in the middle. The CDR3 DNA sequence: TGCAGTGCTAGGGAACACCATTGGTTTTCGAACACTGAAGCTTTCTTT. Translated, it gives CSAREHHWFSNTEAFF.

This clonotype was seen repeatedly, ten times or more. V usage is TRBV12-3 or TRBV12-4 and J usage is TRBJ1-1; unclear D gene. This CDR3 has 14 amino acids. With 6 bases removed from V and 4 bases from J, the gap between germline ends came to 15 bases. The CDR3 DNA reads TGTGCCAGCAGCACTAGAAATCGAGGCACTGAAGCTTTCTTT. Translation gives CASSTRNRGTEAFF.

This clonotype was seen repeatedly, ten times or more. The chain links TRBV30 to TRBJ1-4, with D maybe TRBD1 (6 bases). Per the germline V gene, CDR1 is GTSNPN and CDR2 is SVGIG (reference sequence). V was trimmed by 2 bases and J by 8 bases, leaving 18 bases between them. The CDR3 extends over 15 amino acids. The CDR3 region is CAWSTRTVIREKLFF. Here the CDR3 DNA reads TGTGCCTGGAGTACCCGGACAGTGATAAGGGAAAAACTGTTTTTT.